This T cell receptor (beta chain) was retrieved from a study of memory CD4+ T cells and cytomegalovirus serostatus. Whole-study findings and limits: About 40% of the roughly 160 known CMV-associated TCRbeta sequences appeared in CD4+ memory.

Single viable CD3+CD4+CD8-CD45RO+ cells were sorted as the memory CD4+ T cells. Under the authors' procedure: Out-of-frame sequences were removed, leaving 2 million or so distinct TCRbeta sequences. Sequencing used immunoSEQ multiplex PCR; TCRdb keeps in-frame clones, though not all of them. V and J calls and clone size are as listed in that table; D and trimming were resolved from the DNA. The table has about 42,000 clones, around 80% seen once; the top ten hold over 0.45%. Details on this clone: The antigen is undetermined.

The length of the CDR3 is 12 residues. Germline V gives CDR1 SGHNT, CDR2 YENEEA. V lost 0 bases and J lost 7, with 3 bases in between. This receptor was identified in an adult in good health and CMV-seronegative. This sequence joins TRBV11-3 and TRBJ2-2; D uncertain. Sequencing was performed on memory CD4+ T cells from blood. This CDR3 is CASSLERGELFF. In DNA, the CDR3 is TGTGCCAGCAGCTTAGAACGCGGGGAGCTGTTTTTT.